The rows below give T cell receptor beta chains drawn from one sample of a study of T cell responses to AZD1222 COVID-19 vaccine. This table comes from immunoSEQ multiplex PCR, and its TCRdb copy is limited to in-frame clones, with some not included. The sample lists under 85,000 clones; about 90% were seen once. The sample in question was peripheral blood, obtained on day 0 of AZD1222 vaccination. The origin of the receptors is an adult in good health. Both conserved end residues are part of each CDR3. Fields, in order: D gene, clone size, J gene, V gene, CDR3 DNA, CDR3 protein. The D gene is left open where the match is weak. Some rows have no size entry. The others give once, few or many, or a class for an expanded clone.

TRBD2,NA,TRBJ2-1,TRBV14,TGTGCCAGCAGCCGAAACGGGGGGTCCTATGAGCAGTTCTTC,CASSRNGGSYEQFF
NA,NA,TRBJ2-1,TRBV5-4,TGTGCCAGCAGTTTATACAATGAGCAGTTCTTC,CASSLYNEQFF
NA,NA,TRBJ1-1,TRBV7-8,TGTGCCAGCAGTTCTAGCGGGCCAGGCATTGAAGCTTTCTTT,CASSSSGPGIEAFF
NA,NA,TRBJ2-3,TRBV30,TGTGCCTGGAGTATAACAGATACGCAGTATTTT,CAWSITDTQYF
NA,NA,TRBJ2-2,TRBV5-5,TGTGCCAGCAGCCGTACATATCAGAACACCGGGGAGCTGTTTTTT,CASSRTYQNTGELFF
NA,NA,TRBJ1-1,TRBV5-1,TGCGCCAGCAGCGCCTCAGGGGCCACTGAAGCTTTCTTT,CASSASGATEAFF
NA,NA,TRBJ1-1,TRBV6-5,TGTGCCAGCAGTTATGGTGGGAATCTGAACACTGAAGCTTTCTTT,CASSYGGNLNTEAFF
NA,few,TRBJ1-5,TRBV27,TGTGCCAGCAGTTTATTGGGGGGGGGCAATCAGCCCCAGCATTTT,CASSLLGGGNQPQHF
TRBD1,NA,TRBJ1-1,TRBV7-9,TGTGCCAGCAGCTTTCGGGGGACAGGGCGCACTGAAGCTTTCTTT,CASSFRGTGRTEAFF
TRBD2,NA,TRBJ2-5,TRBV7-9,TGTGCCAGCAGCTCGACTAGCTGGGAGACCCAGTACTTC,CASSSTSWETQYF
NA,NA,TRBJ1-2,TRBV29-1,TGCAGCGTTGAGAAGGGGTACTATGGCTACACCTTC,CSVEKGYYGYTF
NA,NA,TRBJ1-2,TRBV20-1,TGCAGTGCCCAATCAGGGGTTGGCTACACCTTC,CSAQSGVGYTF
NA,once,TRBJ2-7,TRBV6-5,TGTGCCAGCAGGGATGTGGTTACCAGGGACTACGAGCAGTACTTC,CASRDVVTRDYEQYF
NA,NA,TRBJ2-3,TRBV12-3/TRBV12-4,TGTGCCAGCAGTTCAACAGATACGCAGTATTTT,CASSSTDTQYF
NA,NA,TRBJ2-2,TRBV28,TGTGCCAGCAATAAGGCAGGGAGAAACACCGGGGAGCTGTTTTTT,CASNKAGRNTGELFF
TRBD2,NA,TRBJ2-3,TRBV29-1,TGCAGCGTTTCCTCTAGCGGGGGAGTGGGGGATACGCAGTATTTT,CSVSSSGGVGDTQYF
TRBD2,NA,TRBJ2-1,TRBV10-3,TGTGCCATCAGTGTAAAATGGGGTCTAGCGGGCGATAGCTCCTACAATGAGCAGTTCTTC,CAISVKWGLAGDSSYNEQFF
NA,NA,TRBJ2-7,TRBV6-5,TGTGCCAGCAGTCGGGTCAACACAGCCGAGCAGTACTTC,CASSRVNTAEQYF
TRBD1,NA,TRBJ2-3,TRBV6-5,TGTGCCAGCAGTCCTCAAGGGGGCCTAGATACGCAGTATTTT,CASSPQGGLDTQYF
TRBD1,NA,TRBJ2-7,TRBV5-1,TGCGCCAGCAGAGGGGACAGTGGAAGCTCCTACGAGCAGTACTTC,CASRGDSGSSYEQYF
TRBD1,NA,TRBJ1-5,TRBV27,TGTGCCAGCAGTTTATTAGGGGACAGCGGGGGGAAGCCCCAGCATTTT,CASSLLGDSGGKPQHF
NA,NA,TRBJ2-7,TRBV5-1,TGCGCCAGCAGCTTGAACTTAGGGAGCTACGAGCAGTACTTC,CASSLNLGSYEQYF
NA,NA,TRBJ2-1,TRBV18,TGTGCCAGCTCACCCGGAGCGGACTACAATGAGCAGTTCTTC,CASSPGADYNEQFF
TRBD1,NA,TRBJ2-7,TRBV11-3,TGTGCCAGCAGCTCCGGACAGGGGGCCTTGGAGCAGTACTTC,CASSSGQGALEQYF
NA,NA,TRBJ2-1,TRBV27,TGTGCCAGCAGTTTATTCGTCACCCCGGGACAAAACAATGAGCAGTTCTTC,CASSLFVTPGQNNEQFF
NA,NA,TRBJ2-3,TRBV27,TGTGCCAGCAGTACCCTCGCCGATACGCAGTATTTT,CASSTLADTQYF
TRBD2,NA,TRBJ2-1,TRBV27,TGTGCCAGCAGCCCACGACTAGCGCCTAACTACAATGAGCAGTTCTTC,CASSPRLAPNYNEQFF
NA,NA,TRBJ1-2,TRBV9,TGTGCCAGCAGCGCGGGACGGTTAAAAGGCTACACCTTC,CASSAGRLKGYTF
TRBD1,NA,TRBJ1-1,TRBV11-3,TGTGCCAGCAGCTCCGGACAGGGGGTCGGCACTGAAGCTTTCTTT,CASSSGQGVGTEAFF
NA,NA,TRBJ2-5,TRBV28,TGTGCCAGCAGTCCGCCCGTTGGAGAGACCCAGTACTTC,CASSPPVGETQYF
NA,NA,TRBJ1-1,TRBV18,TGTGCCAGCTCACCAGAGGGGGGGGCTGGGGTCACTGAAGCTTTCTTT,CASSPEGGAGVTEAFF
NA,NA,TRBJ2-5,TRBV5-1,TGCGCCAGCAGCTTGACCTGGGACGGGCAAGAGACCCAGTACTTC,CASSLTWDGQETQYF
TRBD1,NA,TRBJ2-7,TRBV11-3,TGTGCCAGCAGCAAGGGGGGACAGGGCTACGAGCAGTACTTC,CASSKGGQGYEQYF
NA,NA,TRBJ2-3,TRBV11-3,TGTGCCAGCCAACGGACTATCTCACTCCATACGCAGTATTTT,CASQRTISLHTQYF
NA,NA,TRBJ2-7,TRBV4-2,TGTGCCAGCAGCCAGGGGGTTTACCCCAGCTCCTACGAGCAGTACTTC,CASSQGVYPSSYEQYF
NA,NA,TRBJ1-3,TRBV18,TGTGCCAGCTCACCCCCGGGGGGGTCCTCTGGAAACACCATATATTTT,CASSPPGGSSGNTIYF
TRBD1,NA,TRBJ1-2,TRBV3-1/TRBV3-2,TGTGCCAGCAGCCATTGGACAGGGGATGATGGCTACACCTTC,CASSHWTGDDGYTF
NA,NA,TRBJ2-7,TRBV7-9,TGTGCCAGCAGCTTAGTTCCACGAAATTACGAGCAGTACTTC,CASSLVPRNYEQYF
NA,NA,TRBJ2-1,TRBV5-1,TGCGCCAGCAGCTTTCACAGGGAGGGTGGTGAGCAGTTCTTC,CASSFHREGGEQFF
NA,NA,TRBJ2-1,TRBV7-9,TGTGCCAGCAGCTTAGAACAGTACAATGAGCAGTTCTTC,CASSLEQYNEQFF
TRBD2,once,TRBJ2-1,TRBV27,TGTGCCAGCAGTTTCGGGGGGAGTGAGCAGTTCTTC,CASSFGGSEQFF
TRBD2,NA,TRBJ2-1,TRBV11-3,TGTGCCAGCAGCTTAAGGTCTAGCGGGGGATACAATGAGCAGTTCTTC,CASSLRSSGGYNEQFF
TRBD2,NA,TRBJ2-7,TRBV7-8,TGTGCCAGCAGCCAGCGGGGCCCGGGGGTCTACGAGCAGTACTTC,CASSQRGPGVYEQYF
NA,NA,TRBJ2-7,TRBV28,TGTGCCAGCAGCCAATCCCATAGAGACGAGCAGTACTTC,CASSQSHRDEQYF
NA,NA,TRBJ1-4,TRBV11-3,TGTGCCAGCAGCTTAAGGGGAGTCACTAATGAAAAACTGTTTTTT,CASSLRGVTNEKLFF
NA,NA,TRBJ2-5,TRBV28,TGTGCCAGCAGTCCAATGGGGGGGACCCAGTACTTC,CASSPMGGTQYF
TRBD2,NA,TRBJ2-1,TRBV7-3,TGTGCCAGCAGCTTAATAGCGGGAGGGCCTCAGGAGCAGTTCTTC,CASSLIAGGPQEQFF
NA,NA,TRBJ2-5,TRBV13,TGTGCCAGCAGCCCAGCTGATCAAGAGACCCAGTACTTC,CASSPADQETQYF